These 29 T cell receptor beta chains originate from one sample sequenced in a study of T cells in localized non-small cell lung cancer. Data came from immunoSEQ multiplex PCR; TCRdb stores just in-frame clones and leaves some out. The sample shows about 25,000 clones, around 90% of them seen only once. The sequencing here drew on peripheral blood, taken before any cancer treatment. These TCRs come from a man between 40 and 75 years old with stage III squamous cell lung carcinoma.

Relative to its sample, this clone is large (0.1 to 1%). The genes are TRBV4-3 and TRBJ2-7, with D possibly TRBD2 on 6 matching bases. Germline values: CDR1 LGHNA, CDR2 YSLEER. V was cut by 0 bases and J by 6 bases, with 9 bases left in between. The CDR3 spans 13 residues. The CDR3 DNA reads as TGCGCCAGCAGCCAAGACGGGGGTTTCGAGCAGTACTTC. Protein: CASSQDGGFEQYF.

This clone was recorded only once. The chain joins TRBV27 to TRBJ1-5; no clear D. The CDR3 is 15 amino acids. Between the trimmed V and J ends, which lost 5 bases and 6 bases, there was a span of 17 bases. Germline V gene data show CDR1 as MNHEY and CDR2 as SMNVEV (reference sequence). The CDR3 region is CASSRGPGGSQPQHF. The CDR3 DNA reads as TGTGCCAGCAGTCGCGGCCCGGGTGGAAGTCAGCCCCAGCATTTT.

The V gene is TRBV11-2, the J gene TRBJ1-5; D gene ambiguous. The V and J ends lost 0 bases and 6 bases respectively, with 3 bases between them. Germline V gives CDR1 SGHAT, CDR2 FQNNGV. The CDR3 consists of 12 residues. For the CDR3, the DNA is TGTGCCAGCAGCTTAGATCGTCAGCCCCAGCATTTT. Residues: CASSLDRQPQHF.

This chain links TRBV19 with TRBJ2-1; 9 nucleotides agree with TRBD2. Trimming at V came to 4 bases and at J to 4 bases, leaving 5 bases not matched to a gene. This CDR3 is built from 15 residues. CDR1 is LNHDA, CDR2 SQIVND, per germline (reference sequence). This CDR3 reads CASSTTSGNYNEQFF. The CDR3 nucleotides read TGTGCCAGTAGTACGACTAGCGGAAATTACAATGAGCAGTTCTTC.

This chain uses TRBV23-1 with TRBJ1-5; 10 positions agree with TRBD1. TRBV23-1 is identified as an open reading frame with a role that is uncertain. The CDR3 consists of 19 residues. The ends lost 0 bases at V and 0 bases at J; junction bases unmatched: 8. CDR3: CASSQSSGTGALSNQPQHF. The DNA of the CDR3 is TGCGCCAGCAGTCAATCTTCCGGGACAGGGGCTCTTAGCAATCAGCCCCAGCATTTT.

The chain couples TRBV10-3 to TRBJ1-3; TRBD1 aligns across 7 bases. The CDR3 totals 15 residues. Germline CDR1 and CDR2: ENHRY and SYGVKD. The V segment lost 2 bases and the J segment 7 bases; nucleotides outside the gene matches: 8. The CDR3 spells CAISERGGQGNTIYF. The CDR3 DNA follows: TGTGCCATCAGTGAGAGAGGGGGCCAGGGCAACACCATATATTTT.

This clone was seen only once. The chain has TRBV5-1 and TRBJ2-7; 7 bases fit TRBD2. The trim removed 0 bases at V and 5 bases at J, leaving 8 bases unmatched. The CDR3 runs 15 residues. The germline gives CDR1 SGHRS, CDR2 YFSETQ. CDR3 sequence (DNA): TGCGCCAGCAGCTTGGTAGCGGGCGCGGTCCACGAGCAGTACTTC. It is translated as CASSLVAGAVHEQYF. Drawing the rest from reference TRBV5-1 and TRBJ2-7, the complete variable domain is KAGVTQTPRYLIKTRGQQVTLSCSPISGHRSVSWYQQTPGQGLQFLFEYFSETQRNKGNFPGRFSGRQFSNSRSEMNVSTLELGDSALYLCASSLVAGAVHEQYFGPGTRLTVT.

This clone was seen once. This chain joins TRBV5-6 and TRBJ2-2, with TRBD2 identical over 8 bases. Germline V lookup: CDR1 SGHDT, CDR2 YYEEEE. Trimming took 2 bases from V and 0 from J; bases not matched to a gene: 6. This CDR3 contains 17 residues. The CDR3 region has the DNA TGTGCCAGCAGCTTCCCAGCGGGGGCAGCGAACACCGGGGAGCTGTTTTTT. Translated, it gives CASSFPAGAANTGELFF.

The CDR3 loop reads CASSEETSNIQYF. Here the CDR3 DNA reads TGTGCCAGCAGTGAGGAGACGAGCAACATTCAGTACTTC. V is TRBV2 and J is TRBJ2-4; D remains unclear. Trimming left V 3 bases short and J 7 bases short, with 10 bases between. The CDR3 totals 13 residues. The germline CDR1 and CDR2 sequences are SNHLY and FYNNEI. Using reference TRBV2 and TRBJ2-4 for the parts outside the CDR3, the full variable domain is EPEVTQTPSHQVTQMGQEVILRCVPISNHLYFYWYRQILGQKVEFLVSFYNNEISEKSEIFDDQFSVERPDGSNFTLKIRSTKLEDSAMYFCASSEETSNIQYFGAGTRLSVL.

Here the CDR3 reads CASSLSQVNTEAFF. The CDR3 DNA is TGTGCCAGCAGCTTGTCGCAGGTGAACACTGAAGCTTTCTTT. V gene TRBV11-2 combines with J gene TRBJ1-1; D call uncertain. There are 14 residues in the CDR3. Germline V CDR1 and CDR2: SGHAT, FQNNGV. Trimming cost V 3 bases and J 0 bases, with 8 bases left between them.

The chain couples TRBV9 to TRBJ2-1; D is unresolved. Germline lookup yields CDR1 SGDLS and CDR2 YYNGEE. The V and J ends lost 3 bases and 1 base respectively, with 14 bases between them. The CDR3 is 16 amino acids. CDR3 residues: CASSAQAIGSYNEQFF. The CDR3 DNA reads as TGTGCCAGCAGCGCCCAAGCGATTGGATCCTACAATGAGCAGTTCTTC.

The rearrangement links TRBV4-1 to TRBJ1-3; the D is unclear. CDR3 length equals 13 residues. V gave up 5 bases and J gave up 8 bases, with 13 bases separating them. Germline V lookup: CDR1 MGHRA, CDR2 YSYEKL. The CDR3 DNA reads as TGCGCCAGCAGCTTACCAACCGGGGACACCATATATTTT. Translating gives CASSLPTGDTIYF.

The chain recombines TRBV6-6 with TRBJ1-4, with D tentatively TRBD1 (5 bases). V shed 7 bases and J shed 8 bases, with 17 bases lying between them. The CDR3 extends over 14 amino acids. From germline, CDR1 is MNHNY and CDR2 SVGAGI (reference sequence). CDR3 in DNA: TGTGCCAGCACCCCGACAGACGGGGGGGAAAAACTGTTTTTT. Translated: CASTPTDGGEKLFF.

This clone has just one count. This chain links TRBV6-5 with TRBJ2-7; 12 bases are a match to TRBD1. Germline CDR1 reads MNHEY; CDR2 reads SVGAGI. The CDR3 consists of 15 residues. Unmatched junction bases numbered 6, after V lost 6 bases and J lost 3 bases. CDR3 DNA: TGTGCCAGCAGACGGGGACAGGGGGCTCGCTACGAGCAGTACTTC. As protein: CASRRGQGARYEQYF.

V gene TRBV28 combines with J gene TRBJ2-3; a weak D match, TRBD1 (6 bases). The CDR3 sequence is 17 residues long. V shed 5 bases and J shed 5 bases, with 23 bases lying between them. The germline CDR1 and CDR2 sequences are MDHEN and SYDVKM. The CDR3 region is CASSGQGPQIRIDTQYF. The CDR3 coding sequence is TGTGCCAGCAGTGGGCAGGGGCCCCAAATTCGCATAGATACGCAGTATTTT.

J is TRBJ2-7 and V is TRBV5-1; no clear D gene. Germline lookup yields CDR1 SGHRS and CDR2 YFSETQ. The V gene lost 7 bases and the J gene lost 3 bases, with 2 bases spanning the gap. The CDR3 has 9 residues. The DNA of the CDR3 is TGCGCCAGCTTCTACGAGCAGTACTTC. Translated: CASFYEQYF.

V and J are TRBV6-5 and TRBJ2-2; 7 positions match TRBD1. The ends lost 8 bases at V and 4 bases at J; junction bases unmatched: 7. Germline V gives CDR1 MNHEY, CDR2 SVGAGI. The CDR3 has 14 residues. CDR3 loop: CASRQGSSTGELFF. Here the CDR3 DNA reads TGTGCCAGCCGACAGGGTTCCAGCACCGGGGAGCTGTTTTTT.

The chain carries TRBV15 and TRBJ1-1, with D maybe TRBD1 (6 bases). CDR3 length: 15 residues. Deletions cut 2 bases from V and 5 bases from J, with 15 bases between. Germline V gene lookup returns CDR1 LNHNV and CDR2 YYDKDF (reference sequence). The CDR3 sequence: CATSRPTGIRTEAFF. CDR3 bases: TGTGCCACCAGCAGACCAACAGGGATCAGGACTGAAGCTTTCTTT. Looking up the rest from reference TRBV15 and TRBJ1-1 gives the full variable domain: DAMVIQNPRYQVTQFGKPVTLSCSQTLNHNVMYWYQQKSSQAPKLLFHYYDKDFNNEADTPDNFQSRRPNTSFCFLDIRSPGLGDTAMYLCATSRPTGIRTEAFFGQGTRLTVV.

The chain combines TRBV15 with TRBJ2-2; D is ambiguous. Trimming cost V 5 bases and J 2 bases, with 21 bases left between them. Looked up from germline, CDR1 is LNHNV and CDR2 is YYDKDF (reference sequence). The length of the CDR3 is 18 residues. The CDR3 region is CATSSRPGPLSNTGELFF. For the CDR3, the DNA is TGTGCCACCAGCTCTCGTCCGGGCCCCCTGTCCAACACCGGGGAGCTGTTTTTT. The whole variable domain, remainder taken from reference TRBV15 and TRBJ2-2, is DAMVIQNPRYQVTQFGKPVTLSCSQTLNHNVMYWYQQKSSQAPKLLFHYYDKDFNNEADTPDNFQSRRPNTSFCFLDIRSPGLGDTAMYLCATSSRPGPLSNTGELFFGEGSRLTVL.

V and J are TRBV28 and TRBJ1-5; 10 bases align to TRBD1. The V gene's germline CDR1 is MDHEN and CDR2 SYDVKM. There are 14 residues in the CDR3. V lost 6 bases and J lost 5; bases outside the gene matches: 4. CDR3 protein: CASSWGTGDQPQHF. The CDR3 region has the DNA TGTGCCAGCAGCTGGGGGACAGGGGATCAGCCCCAGCATTTT.

V and J are TRBV6-6 and TRBJ1-1, with D hard to call. Germline V CDR1 and CDR2: MNHNY, SVGAGI (reference sequence). The CDR3 is 15 amino acids. V was cut by 6 bases and J by 0 bases, with 14 bases left in between. The chain's CDR3 is CASSPAGNLNTEAFF. CDR3 in DNA: TGTGCCAGCAGCCCTGCAGGCAACCTGAACACTGAAGCTTTCTTT.

The chain couples TRBV18 to TRBJ1-2; D is ambiguous. Germline V CDR1 and CDR2: KGHSH, LQKENI. The CDR3 runs to 13 residues. Trimming removed 1 base at V and 4 bases at J, with 7 bases between. CDR3 protein: CASSPQGIYGYTF. The DNA of the CDR3 is TGTGCCAGCTCACCACAAGGGATCTATGGCTACACCTTC.

V usage is TRBV4-3 and J usage is TRBJ1-4; no reliable D call. CDR3 length equals 15 residues. Germline V gives CDR1 LGHNA, CDR2 YSLEER. Trimming cost V 4 bases and J 0 bases, with 9 bases left between them. DNA of the CDR3: TGCGCCAGCAGCCCGGTAGCCTCAACTAATGAAAAACTGTTTTTT. It translates to CASSPVASTNEKLFF.

The rearrangement joins TRBV28 to TRBJ1-5, with TRBD1 identical over 7 bases. Germline V gene sequence: CDR1 MDHEN, CDR2 SYDVKM. Trimming cost V 4 bases and J 2 bases; bases outside gene matches: 5. The CDR3 totals 15 residues. This CDR3 reads CASSSGGVGNQPQHF. The CDR3 nucleotides are TGTGCCAGCAGTTCAGGGGGGGTGGGCAATCAGCCCCAGCATTTT.

The chain couples TRBV6-5 to TRBJ1-2; 12 bases fit TRBD1. With V trimmed by 7 bases and J by 7 bases, 10 bases remained unmatched. Germline V CDR1 and CDR2: MNHEY, SVGAGI. The CDR3 spans 15 residues. CDR3 in DNA: TGTGCCAGCACCTCAGGGGGACAGGGGGCAAGTGGCTACACCTTC. Translation gives CASTSGGQGASGYTF.

CDR3 residues: CASSVGPSPSEKLFF. The DNA of the CDR3 is TGTGCCAGCAGCGTAGGTCCTAGCCCCAGTGAAAAACTGTTTTTT. V and J are TRBV9 and TRBJ1-4; D is unresolved. V gave up 0 bases and J gave up 7 bases, with 13 bases separating them. The CDR3 contains 15 residues. The V gene's germline CDR1 is SGDLS and CDR2 YYNGEE.

Here the CDR3 reads CASSFRTSGYNEQFF. For the CDR3, the DNA is TGTGCCAGCAGCTTCCGGACTAGCGGTTACAATGAGCAGTTCTTC. This sequence joins TRBV7-7 and TRBJ2-1; 10 bases agree with TRBD2. The germline gives CDR1 SSHAT, CDR2 FNYEAQ (reference sequence). The CDR3 is 15 residues long. After removal of 3 bases from V and 4 bases from J, the junction contained 3 bases not matched to a gene.

CDR3 protein: CASSLMGGGGEQFF. DNA for the CDR3: TGTGCCAGCAGCTTAATGGGAGGGGGAGGTGAGCAGTTCTTC. The chain is built from TRBV7-9 and TRBJ2-1, with D maybe TRBD2 (7 bases). The V gene's germline CDR1 is SEHNR and CDR2 FQNEAQ (reference sequence). V was pared by 2 bases and J by 9 bases, with 14 bases between. CDR3 length: 14 residues.

CDR3 coding DNA: TGTGCCATCAGTGGGACAGGCCCCCCTGGGGGAACCTACAATGAGCAGTTCTTC. This codes for CAISGTGPPGGTYNEQFF. The V and J genes are TRBV10-3 and TRBJ2-1; the match to TRBD1 covers 7 bases. V trimming: 4 bases; J trimming: 2 bases; junction bases outside the gene matches: 14. This CDR3 contains 18 residues. Germline CDR1 is ENHRY and CDR2 is SYGVKD.